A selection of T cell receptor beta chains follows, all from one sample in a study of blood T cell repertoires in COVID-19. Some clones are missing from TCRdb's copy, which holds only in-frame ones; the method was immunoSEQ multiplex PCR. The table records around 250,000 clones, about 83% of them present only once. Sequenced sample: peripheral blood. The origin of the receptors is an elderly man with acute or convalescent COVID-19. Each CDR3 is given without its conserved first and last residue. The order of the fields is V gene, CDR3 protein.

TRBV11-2	ASSLEVQDEAF
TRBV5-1	ASSLVAGSTEAF
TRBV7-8	ASSPEAGEQY
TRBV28	ASSRLPARADEQF
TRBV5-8	ASSLVGTGGGNIQY
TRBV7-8	ASSLAGTGTGQPQH
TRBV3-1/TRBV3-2	ASSQRERGNTQY
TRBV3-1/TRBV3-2	ASSPTGGRREAF
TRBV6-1	ASSESGGATDTQY
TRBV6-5	ASTAEEINTGELF
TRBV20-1	SAYRGETQY
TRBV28	ASSFGLKRETQY
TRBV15	ATSNQGAGNTIY
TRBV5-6	ASSLLGDRGRNQPQH
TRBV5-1	ASSVQGSSYNEQF
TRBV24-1	ATGTENKLQPQH
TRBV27	ASSLRTEETQY
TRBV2	ASRLQGMETYEQY
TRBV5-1	ASSLVAGVSTGELF
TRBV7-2	ASSADRGSYNEQF
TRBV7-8	ASSPPRTPPYEQY
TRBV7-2	ASSLRTGGDNGYT
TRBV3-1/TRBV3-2	ASSQEVLAGTEAF
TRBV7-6	ASSVTSGGAGETQY